This T cell receptor (beta chain) derives from a study of blood T cells in healthy people across ages. Using a J-beta primer mix together with a sample-barcoded 5' primer, a second PCR was run for roughly 6 to 11 cycles. TCRdb re-called the 5' RACE reads with MiXCR, one entry per CDR3 protein. The sample has approximately 780,000 distinct CDR3 sequences, roughly 24% seen once. General observations from the study: Strong correlation was found linking TCR beta diversity to naive T cell percentage.

A word on this clonotype: Its specificity is not known.

This CDR3 is built from 12 residues. Germline CDR1 and CDR2: SGHDT and YYEEEE. This same sample was also part of a study on T cells of mothers and their children.

The source material was blood. The V call is TRBV5-6, the J call TRBJ2-5; D is ambiguous. The DNA end is a closer match to TRBJ2-7, so the J assignment may be wrong. This sequence originates from a boy between 10 and 17 years old in good health. For the CDR3, the DNA is TGTGCCAGCAGCTTTGAATCCTACGAGCAGTACTTC. Its translation is CASSFESYEQYF.